The 27 T cell receptor beta chains below come from one sample, sequenced in a study of T cells after yellow fever vaccination. TCRdb reprocessed the 5' RACE reads via MiXCR and lists one record per CDR3 protein. The data hold roughly 240,000 distinct CDR3 sequences, with approximately 6.8% observed a single time. This specimen consisted of CD4+ T cells sorted from PBMCs, obtained on the day of the yellow fever booster vaccination. The source is a man aged 30 to 45 who received the YFV17D yellow fever vaccine.

This clonotype has a count of ten or more. The CDR3 sequence is CASSSSGSNTGELFF. CDR3 coding DNA: TGTGCCAGCAGCTCCAGCGGGAGCAACACCGGGGAGCTGTTTTTT. This chain connects TRBV7-2 to TRBJ2-2, with TRBD2 matching over 8 bases. Germline V lookup: CDR1 SGHTA, CDR2 FQGNSA. Losses at the gene ends were 4 bases for V and 2 bases for J; bases not matched to a gene: 3. The CDR3 has 15 amino acids. Looking up the rest from reference TRBV7-2 and TRBJ2-2 gives the full variable domain: GAGVSQSPSNKVTEKGKDVELRCDPISGHTALYWYRQSLGQGLEFLIYFQGNSAPDKSGLPSDRFSAERTGGSVSTLTIQRTQQEDSAVYLCASSSSGSNTGELFFGEGSRLTVL.

The sample holds a few counts of this clonotype. The chain is built from TRBV19 and TRBJ2-2; 10 bases map to TRBD2. Germline V CDR1 and CDR2: LNHDA, SQIVND (reference sequence). This CDR3 has 12 residues. With 5 bases clipped from V and 13 bases from J, the junction kept 4 bases outside the gene matches. CDR3 region: CASSPWTSGLFF. CDR3 coding DNA: TGTGCCAGTAGTCCTTGGACTAGCGGGCTGTTTTTT.

This clonotype came up a few times. The gene calls are TRBV18 and TRBJ2-4; TRBD2 matches 7 bases. CDR1 and CDR2 (germline): KGHSH, LQKENI. This CDR3 is 14 amino acids long. V shed 5 bases, J shed 8 bases, and the junction held 9 bases outside the gene matches. CDR3 DNA: TGTGCCAGCTCAAGGAGCGGGAAAGGGGACATTCAGTACTTC. Amino acid sequence: CASSRSGKGDIQYF.

The chain is built from TRBV27 and TRBJ2-4; D may be TRBD1 (6 bases). The germline V and J ends were trimmed by 6 bases and 7 bases, with 10 bases remaining between them. CDR1 is MNHEY, CDR2 SMNVEV, per germline (reference sequence). The CDR3 has 12 amino acids. The CDR3: CASSDQGNIQYF. For the CDR3, the DNA is TGTGCCAGCAGCGATCAGGGGAACATTCAGTACTTC.

This clonotype was recorded many times. V usage is TRBV30 and J usage is TRBJ2-7; D gene uncertain. V lost 2 bases and J 9 bases, leaving 11 bases between the germline ends. This CDR3 spans 11 amino acids. The V gene's germline CDR1 is GTSNPN and CDR2 SVGIG (reference sequence). In DNA form, the CDR3 reads TGTGCCTGGAGTTCGGGTCCAGGGCAGTACTTC. Translating it yields CAWSSGPGQYF.

The rearrangement uses TRBV7-8 and TRBJ1-4; 9 positions agree with TRBD1. CDR3 length: 16 residues. CDR1 is SGHVS and CDR2 is FQNEAQ in the germline V gene. V shed 5 bases, J shed 8 bases, and the junction held 12 bases outside the gene matches. The CDR3 is CASSVRSGQGFEKLFF. The CDR3 nucleotides read TGTGCCAGCAGCGTGAGATCGGGACAGGGATTCGAAAAACTGTTTTTT.

The rearrangement joins TRBV29-1 to TRBJ2-1, with D tentatively TRBD2 (6 bases). This CDR3 has 15 amino acids. V shed 2 bases and J shed 6 bases, with 17 bases lying between them. Germline lookup yields CDR1 SQVTM and CDR2 ANQGSEA. The CDR3 here is CSVEWRGESLNEQFF. DNA of the CDR3: TGCAGCGTTGAATGGAGGGGTGAATCGCTCAATGAGCAGTTCTTC.

This clonotype came up a few times. The rearrangement links TRBV30 to TRBJ2-2; D is possibly TRBD2 (6 bases). From germline, CDR1 is GTSNPN and CDR2 SVGIG (reference sequence). V was shortened by 4 bases and J by 2 bases, with 17 bases between the two germline ends. This CDR3 contains 16 residues. CDR3 protein: CAWIGGRASNTGELFF. CDR3 nucleotide sequence: TGTGCCTGGATCGGGGGAAGGGCTAGTAACACCGGGGAGCTGTTTTTT.

This clonotype has a count of ten or more. CDR3 nucleotide sequence: TGCAGTGCTAGAGATAGGCGGGGTCTGGGTCCAGATACGCAGTATTTT. Its translation: CSARDRRGLGPDTQYF. The genes are TRBV20-1 and TRBJ2-3; TRBD2 is a possible D gene (6 bases). With 0 bases removed from V and 4 bases from J, the gap between germline ends came to 17 bases. CDR3 length equals 16 residues. Looked up from germline, CDR1 is DFQATT and CDR2 is SNEGSKA (reference sequence).

This clonotype has ten or more counts. The chain combines TRBV5-1 with TRBJ2-7; 7 nucleotides match TRBD1. Germline assignment: CDR1 SGHRS and CDR2 YFSETQ. Trimming cost V 4 bases and J 2 bases; bases outside gene matches: 3. The CDR3 spans 13 residues. CDR3 region: CASSPGQTYEQYF. CDR3 coding DNA: TGCGCCAGCAGCCCGGGACAGACCTACGAGCAGTACTTC.

This clonotype was seen a handful of times. CDR3 DNA: TGCAGTGCCATGACTGGGAGGGTAGAGACCCAGTACTTC. This codes for CSAMTGRVETQYF. V gene TRBV20-1 combines with J gene TRBJ2-5; TRBD2 matches 7 bases. After removal of 6 bases from V and 4 bases from J, the junction contained 8 bases not matched to a gene. CDR3 length: 13 amino acids. Germline V lookup: CDR1 DFQATT, CDR2 SNEGSKA (reference sequence).

This clonotype was detected many times. The gene calls are TRBV20-1 and TRBJ2-3, with D tentatively TRBD2 (6 bases). The CDR3 is 14 residues long. Germline CDR1 DFQATT, CDR2 SNEGSKA (reference sequence). Trimming removed 0 bases at V and 3 bases at J, with 10 bases between. CDR3 sequence reads: CSAREYGSTDTQYF. The CDR3, as DNA: TGCAGTGCTAGAGAGTACGGGAGTACAGATACGCAGTATTTT.

This clonotype appeared many times. The chain combines TRBV20-1 with TRBJ1-1, with D possibly matching TRBD1 (6 bases). CDR1 is DFQATT, CDR2 SNEGSKA, per germline (reference sequence). This CDR3 is 16 amino acids long. Trimming removed 6 bases from V and 4 bases from J, with 24 bases in between. The CDR3 spells CSAPKLGGAGATEAFF. In nucleotides, the CDR3 is TGCAGTGCGCCGAAGCTGGGGGGCGCAGGGGCCACTGAAGCTTTCTTT.

There are many counts of this clonotype. The chain has TRBV30 and TRBJ2-5; perhaps TRBD1 as D (5 bases). Germline V CDR1 and CDR2: GTSNPN, SVGIG (reference sequence). This CDR3 is 13 amino acids long. With 4 bases removed from V and 4 bases from J, the gap between germline ends came to 13 bases. The DNA of the CDR3 is TGTGCCTGGACCCGACGAAGGGGAGAGACCCAGTACTTC. Protein product: CAWTRRRGETQYF.

The table lists this clonotype with many counts. The rearrangement links TRBV5-4 to TRBJ2-1, with 8 bases lining up with TRBD2. This CDR3 has 15 amino acids. V shed 4 bases and J 5 bases; nucleotides not matched to a gene: 8. Germline CDR1 SGHNT, CDR2 YYREEE (reference sequence). In nucleotides, the CDR3 is TGTGCCAGCAGCCCGGGACTAGTTTCCAACAATGAGCAGTTCTTC. Its translation is CASSPGLVSNNEQFF.

This clonotype was observed a handful of times. V is TRBV20-1 and J is TRBJ1-5, with D possibly TRBD1 on 6 matching bases. The germline gives CDR1 DFQATT, CDR2 SNEGSKA (reference sequence). Deletions cut 3 bases from V and 0 bases from J, with 12 bases between. There are 15 residues in the CDR3. CDR3 protein: CSASIRGYSNQPQHF. The CDR3 DNA sequence: TGCAGTGCTAGCATCAGGGGATATAGCAATCAGCCCCAGCATTTT.

This clonotype was picked up a small number of times. The chain employs TRBV7-9 and TRBJ2-6; possibly TRBD1 for D (7 bases). Trimming stripped 6 bases from V and 0 bases from J, with 21 bases between. The CDR3 sequence is 19 residues long. The germline gives CDR1 SEHNR, CDR2 FQNEAQ (reference sequence). CDR3 sequence reads: CASRKPRRDRDSGANVLTF. The CDR3 DNA sequence: TGTGCCAGCAGAAAACCAAGGCGGGACAGAGACTCTGGGGCCAACGTCCTGACTTTC.

V is TRBV12-3 or TRBV12-4 and J is TRBJ2-1; D is possibly TRBD1 or TRBD2 (7 bases each). V shed 3 bases and J shed 1 base, with 13 bases lying between them. The CDR3 has 16 amino acids. The CDR3 DNA is TGTGCCAGCAGTTTTGGGGAGGGGGCTTCCTACAATGAGCAGTTCTTC. This codes for CASSFGEGASYNEQFF.

This clonotype was seen more than once but under ten times. This rearrangement joins TRBV7-6 to TRBJ2-1, with 9 bases lining up with TRBD2. CDR1 and CDR2 from the germline V gene are SGHVS and FNYEAQ. The CDR3 is made up of 15 amino acids. With 5 bases clipped from V and 6 bases from J, the junction kept 8 bases outside the gene matches. The DNA of the CDR3 is TGTGCCAGCAGCGTCTCCGGGACTAGCAGCAATGAGCAGTTCTTC. Encoded protein: CASSVSGTSSNEQFF.

The J gene is TRBJ2-4, the V gene TRBV3-1, with TRBD2 matching over 9 bases. In germline, CDR1 is LGHDT, CDR2 YNNKEL (reference sequence). V shed 0 bases, J shed 0 bases, and the junction held 15 bases outside the gene matches. The CDR3 sequence is 21 residues long. CDR3 nucleotide sequence: TGTGCCAGCAGCCAAGATCGTTCTAGCGGGACCGAACCGATAGCCAAAAACATTCAGTACTTC. Translation gives CASSQDRSSGTEPIAKNIQYF.

This clonotype was picked up many times. This chain joins TRBV20-1 and TRBJ2-1; 7 bases are a match to TRBD1. V lost 5 bases, J lost 13 bases, and 11 bases stayed unmatched. The CDR3 is 12 amino acids. Germline assignment: CDR1 DFQATT and CDR2 SNEGSKA (reference sequence). The CDR3 loop is CSAGRQGFAQFF. In DNA, the CDR3 is TGCAGTGCTGGAAGACAGGGCTTCGCCCAGTTCTTC.

This clonotype has more than one count but fewer than ten. V usage is TRBV5-1 and J usage is TRBJ1-1, with TRBD1 as a possible D gene (5 bases). CDR1 and CDR2 (germline): SGHRS, YFSETQ. This CDR3 comprises 13 residues. Trimming left V 5 bases short and J 3 bases short, with 11 bases between. The CDR3: CASRLDRDTEAFF. The CDR3 nucleotides read TGCGCCAGCAGATTAGACAGAGACACTGAAGCTTTCTTT.

The CDR3 nucleotides read TGCAGCGTTGACCCTAGCGGGATTGTCTATGGCTACACCTTC. Translation: CSVDPSGIVYGYTF. The chain carries TRBV29-1 and TRBJ1-2; D is ambiguous. CDR1 SQVTM and CDR2 ANQGSEA come from the germline V gene. V was pared by 3 bases and J by 4 bases, with 15 bases between. CDR3 length: 14 amino acids. Full variable domain (outside the CDR3, taken from reference TRBV29-1 and TRBJ1-2): SAVISQKPSRDICQRGTSLTIQCQVDSQVTMMFWYRQQPGQSLTLIATANQGSEATYESGFVIDKFPISRPNLTFSTLTVSNMSPEDSSIYLCSVDPSGIVYGYTFGSGTRLTVV.

This clonotype was observed many times. J is TRBJ2-7 and V is TRBV6-6; D is unclear. Trimming stripped 6 bases from V and 4 bases from J, with 10 bases between. The CDR3 covers 12 residues. CDR1 is MNHNY, CDR2 SVGAGI, per germline (reference sequence). Written as DNA, the CDR3 is TGTGCCAGCAGCCCCGTAGAGTACGAGCAGTACTTC. It yields the protein CASSPVEYEQYF.

The chain joins TRBV5-1 to TRBJ2-3, with 12 positions matching TRBD2. CDR1 and CDR2 (germline): SGHRS, YFSETQ. The CDR3 extends over 16 amino acids. Trimming cost V 0 bases and J 6 bases; bases outside gene matches: 5. CDR3 in amino acids: CASSLELAGGGDTQYF. The CDR3 coding sequence is TGCGCCAGCAGCTTGGAACTAGCGGGAGGAGGGGATACGCAGTATTTT.

The rearrangement joins TRBV5-1 to TRBJ2-2; 10 bases fit TRBD1. This CDR3 spans 16 amino acids. Unmatched junction bases numbered 9, after V lost 4 bases and J lost 6 bases. The germline V gene has CDR1 SGHRS and CDR2 YFSETQ. The CDR3 is CASSTDRGLGSGELFF. The CDR3 DNA reads as TGCGCCAGCAGCACTGACAGGGGGCTAGGATCCGGGGAGCTGTTTTTT.

A few counts support this clonotype. This sequence joins TRBV3-1 and TRBJ2-1, with 11 bases matching TRBD2. CDR3 length: 15 residues. J lost 8 bases, V lost 1 base, and 4 bases had no gene match. The germline V gene has CDR1 LGHDT and CDR2 YNNKEL (reference sequence). The CDR3 spells CASSQASGRLDEQFF. The CDR3 coding sequence is TGTGCCAGCAGCCAAGCTAGCGGGAGGTTGGATGAGCAGTTCTTC.